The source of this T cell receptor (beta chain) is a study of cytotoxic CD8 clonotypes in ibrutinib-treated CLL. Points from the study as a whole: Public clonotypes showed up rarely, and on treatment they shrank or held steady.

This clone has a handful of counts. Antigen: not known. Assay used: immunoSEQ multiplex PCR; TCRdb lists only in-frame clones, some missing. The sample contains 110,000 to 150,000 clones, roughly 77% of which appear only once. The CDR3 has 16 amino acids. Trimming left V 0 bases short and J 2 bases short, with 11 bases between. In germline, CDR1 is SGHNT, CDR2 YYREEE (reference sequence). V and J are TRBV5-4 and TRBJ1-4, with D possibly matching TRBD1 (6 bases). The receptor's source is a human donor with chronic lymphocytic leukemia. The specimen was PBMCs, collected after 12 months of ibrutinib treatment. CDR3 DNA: TGTGCCAGCAGCTTGGACCTACAGGGCACTAATGAAAAACTGTTTTTT. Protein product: CASSLDLQGTNEKLFF. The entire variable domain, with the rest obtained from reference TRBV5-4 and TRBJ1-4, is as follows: ETGVTQSPTHLIKTRGQQVTLRCSSQSGHNTVSWYQQALGQGPQFIFQYYREEENGRGNFPPRFSGLQFPNYSSELNVNALELDDSALYLCASSLDLQGTNEKLFFGSGTQLSVL.